These T cell receptor beta chains were read from a single sample in a study of cytomegalovirus exposure and HLA in healthy donors. Sequenced by immunoSEQ multiplex PCR; TCRdb stores in-frame clones only, minus some. The sample contains around 90,000 clones, roughly 80% of which appear only once. The sequenced sample consisted of PBMCs. The receptors were sampled from a man under 40 in good health and CMV-seronegative. Each CDR3 is given with its conserved first and last residue. The D gene is left open where the match is weak. Size is stated for part of the rows, as once, few or many counts, or as a class when the clone is expanded.

d_call,j_call,clone_size,v_call,cdr3_nt,cdr3_aa
TRBD1,TRBJ1-5,few,TRBV30,TGTGCCTGGAGTGCGGACAGGGAACAGCCCCAGCATTTT,CAWSADREQPQHF
TRBD1,TRBJ1-1,once,TRBV27,TGTGCCAGCAGTTTTAGAGGAGACAGGGGGACGGCTGAAGCTTTCTTT,CASSFRGDRGTAEAFF
TRBD1,TRBJ1-4,NA,TRBV18,TGTGCCAGCTCACCGGACAGGGCAACTAATGAAAAACTGTTTTTT,CASSPDRATNEKLFF
TRBD1,TRBJ2-2,NA,TRBV7-9,TGTGCCAGCAGCTTAGAGGCAGGGGGCGACACCGGGGAGCTGTTTTTT,CASSLEAGGDTGELFF
NA,TRBJ2-3,NA,TRBV6-4,TGTGCCAGCAGTGACAGTAGCGGAGCTACAGATACGCAGTATTTT,CASSDSSGATDTQYF
TRBD2,TRBJ2-1,NA,TRBV29-1,TGCAGCGTTGGGCGGCTAGCGGGGGGGCCCGGTGAGCAGTTCTTC,CSVGRLAGGPGEQFF
TRBD1,TRBJ1-2,NA,TRBV7-3,TGTGCCAGCAGCCTGGGGACAGGGGGCAATGGCTACACCTTC,CASSLGTGGNGYTF
NA,TRBJ2-3,NA,TRBV5-4,TGTGCCAGCAGCCCGCGGGTGGCAGATACGCAGTATTTT,CASSPRVADTQYF
NA,TRBJ1-4,once,TRBV9,TGTGCCAGCAGCGTAGGCTCACAGCGGAATGAAAAACTGTTTTTT,CASSVGSQRNEKLFF
TRBD1,TRBJ2-7,NA,TRBV6-6,TGTGCCAGCAGTTATAACGGACAGGGGGACTACGAGCAGTACTTC,CASSYNGQGDYEQYF
NA,TRBJ1-2,once,TRBV2,TGTGCCAGCAGTGAAACTGGGGGCACCTATGGCTACACCTTC,CASSETGGTYGYTF